These T cell receptor beta chains were read from a single sample in a study of blood T cell repertoires in COVID-19. Generated by immunoSEQ multiplex PCR, the TCRdb table keeps only in-frame clones and is missing some. The sample consists of more than 90,000 clones, about 80% of them appearing once. Sequencing was carried out using peripheral blood. These receptors all come from a man aged 55 to 70 with acute or convalescent COVID-19. The CDR3 runs from the conserved cysteine through the conserved F or W. D genes are given only for firm matches. Clone size is shown for a subset of rows, as once, few, many or a class of expanded clone.

CDR3 DNA,CDR3 protein,clone size,J gene,D gene,V gene
TGTGCCTGGAGCCGGAGGGTCGGCGGGGGATACACAGATACGCAGTATTTT,CAWSRRVGGGYTDTQYF,few,TRBJ2-3,TRBD2,TRBV30
TGTGCCAGCAGCTTAACTATGGCCAGCGGGACTATTCAAGAGACCCAGTACTTC,CASSLTMASGTIQETQYF,.,TRBJ2-5,TRBD2,TRBV7-2
TGTGCCAGCAGCCTAGTGGAGAAAGAGACCCAGTACTTC,CASSLVEKETQYF,.,TRBJ2-5,.,TRBV27
TGTGCCAGCAGCTTTTCAGGGGGCCGAGATACGCAGTATTTT,CASSFSGGRDTQYF,.,TRBJ2-3,TRBD1,TRBV7-2
TGTGCCAGCGCCTTCGGGGGTCATAATTCACCCCTCCACTTT,CASAFGGHNSPLHF,.,TRBJ1-6,.,TRBV11-3
TGTGCCAGCAGTTTCCAGGGGAACTCTGGAAACACCATATATTTT,CASSFQGNSGNTIYF,.,TRBJ1-3,.,TRBV6-5
TGTGCCAGCAGCTCCGCGGCGGGGGCTGGAACTGAAGCTTTCTTT,CASSSAAGAGTEAFF,.,TRBJ1-1,.,TRBV7-8
TGCGCCAGCAGCCAAGGTAGCGGGAGGGCCCAAGAGACCCAGTACTTC,CASSQGSGRAQETQYF,.,TRBJ2-5,TRBD2,TRBV4-1
TGTGCCAGCAGTGAAGCCGGACTCGACCAAGAGACCCAGTACTTC,CASSEAGLDQETQYF,.,TRBJ2-5,.,TRBV6-1
TGTGCCAGCAGACAGACTAGCGGGAGCTACAATGAGCAGTTCTTC,CASRQTSGSYNEQFF,.,TRBJ2-1,TRBD2,TRBV7-6
TGTGCCAGTGCCGGGACAGGGGATGAAAAACTGTTTTTT,CASAGTGDEKLFF,few,TRBJ1-4,TRBD1,TRBV19
TGTGCCAGCAGCTATGGACTAGCGGGAGGGGAGCTTTACAATGAGCAGTTCTTC,CASSYGLAGGELYNEQFF,.,TRBJ2-1,TRBD2,TRBV7-8
TGCAGCGTTGATTTGCGACAGGGTCTATATACGCAGTATTTT,CSVDLRQGLYTQYF,.,TRBJ2-3,TRBD1,TRBV29-1
TGTGCCAGTAGTATCCCTCAGGGGAACACTGAAGCTTTCTTT,CASSIPQGNTEAFF,.,TRBJ1-1,.,TRBV19
TGCGCCAGCAGCTCACAGGGGATCCGGGGCGAGCAGTACTTC,CASSSQGIRGEQYF,few,TRBJ2-7,TRBD1,TRBV5-1
TGTGCCAGCTCACCCGCACCCCCGGGACTAGTGACTAGCACAGATACGCAGTATTTT,CASSPAPPGLVTSTDTQYF,.,TRBJ2-3,TRBD2,TRBV18
TGTGCCACCAGTGATTTCCAGGGGAGCTCCTACAATGAGCAGTTCTTC,CATSDFQGSSYNEQFF,once,TRBJ2-1,.,TRBV24-1
TGCAGCGTATACGTGCTGGGGGCGAAGACTGAAGCTTTCTTT,CSVYVLGAKTEAFF,.,TRBJ1-1,.,TRBV29-1
TGTGCCAGCAGCTTATTCACAGTCTTAGCCAAAAACATTCAGTACTTC,CASSLFTVLAKNIQYF,few,TRBJ2-4,.,TRBV11-2
TGTGCCAGCAGCTTGGGGGCGGGAAGGATGAACACTGAAGCTTTCTTT,CASSLGAGRMNTEAFF,.,TRBJ1-1,.,TRBV5-8
TGTGCCAGCAGTGAGTTTCAGATGAACACTGAAGCTTTCTTT,CASSEFQMNTEAFF,.,TRBJ1-1,.,TRBV6-1
TGCGCCAGCAGCCAGGAAGGGTTAGCGGGAGGGCCCGTTGAGCAGTTCTTC,CASSQEGLAGGPVEQFF,few,TRBJ2-1,TRBD2,TRBV4-3
TGTGCCAGCAGTTTTTCTTCGGGGGTCACTGAAGCTTTCTTT,CASSFSSGVTEAFF,once,TRBJ1-1,.,TRBV11-2
TGCGCCAGCAGCTTGGCAGGGGCTCAAGAGACCCAGTACTTC,CASSLAGAQETQYF,.,TRBJ2-5,.,TRBV5-1
TGCAGCGTTATCGGACAGGGTGGAGATACGCAGTATTTT,CSVIGQGGDTQYF,.,TRBJ2-3,TRBD1,TRBV29-1
TGTGCCAGTAGTGACCCGGGACAGGCCTCCTACAATGAGCAGTTCTTC,CASSDPGQASYNEQFF,few,TRBJ2-1,TRBD1,TRBV19
TGTGCCTGGAGTGCTGGAGTTGATCAGCCCCAGCATTTT,CAWSAGVDQPQHF,.,TRBJ1-5,.,TRBV30
TGTGCCAGCAGCTTAAATCTGCGGGGAGAGACCCAGTACTTC,CASSLNLRGETQYF,.,TRBJ2-5,.,TRBV7-9
TGCGCCAGCAGCTCAGCGGAGCGGGGTGAGCAGTTCTTC,CASSSAERGEQFF,few,TRBJ2-1,TRBD2,TRBV5-1
TGTGCCAGCACCCTCGACAGGGTCAACACCGGGGAGCTGTTTTTT,CASTLDRVNTGELFF,few,TRBJ2-2,TRBD1,TRBV5-4
TGTGCCAGCAGAGCCCCGGGGAGAGATGGCTACACCTTC,CASRAPGRDGYTF,.,TRBJ1-2,.,TRBV6-5
TGTGCCAGCATGGTACCGGGACAGGGGAGATCACCCCTCCACTTT,CASMVPGQGRSPLHF,.,TRBJ1-6,TRBD1,TRBV6-5
TGTGCCAGCGGCAACAGGGAGAACACTGAAGCTTTCTTT,CASGNRENTEAFF,.,TRBJ1-1,.,TRBV6-5
TGTGCCAGTAGTAAGACAGCAATCTCTGGAAACACCATATATTTT,CASSKTAISGNTIYF,once,TRBJ1-3,.,TRBV19
TGTGCCTGGAGAGGCCAGGGGTACTCTACTCAAGAGACCCAGTACTTC,CAWRGQGYSTQETQYF,.,TRBJ2-5,.,TRBV30
TGTGCCAGCAGCTTAGACGGGATTTATGGCTACACCTTC,CASSLDGIYGYTF,.,TRBJ1-2,.,TRBV7-6
TGTGCCAGTTCTCGGGGGGACAGGGAAAACATTCAGTACTTC,CASSRGDRENIQYF,once,TRBJ2-4,TRBD1,TRBV9
TGTGCCACCAGTGATTCCTCTAGGAAAGAGACCCAGTACTTC,CATSDSSRKETQYF,.,TRBJ2-5,.,TRBV24-1
TGTGCCACCCAGACCCCAGGGGGCAATGAGCAGTTCTTC,CATQTPGGNEQFF,.,TRBJ2-1,TRBD1,TRBV6-5
TGCAGCGTCGCACCGGGGGGTGAAAAACTGTTTTTT,CSVAPGGEKLFF,few,TRBJ1-4,.,TRBV29-1
TGTGCCAGCAGTCATTCGGGGGAACAAGAGACCCAGTACTTC,CASSHSGEQETQYF,.,TRBJ2-5,.,TRBV2
TGTGCCAGCAGCGCCCGGGACTTGCTGACTTTC,CASSARDLLTF,.,TRBJ2-6,.,TRBV11-1
TGTGCCAGCAGCGAAGCGGCCAGGAGGGGCGGCTACACCTTC,CASSEAARRGGYTF,.,TRBJ1-2,.,TRBV3-1/TRBV3-2
TGTGCCAGCACCCCCTGGTCAGGGTCGACCGGGGAGCTGTTTTTT,CASTPWSGSTGELFF,.,TRBJ2-2,.,TRBV27
TGTGCCAGCAGACCCTGGACAGGGGGTAACTATGGCTACACCTTC,CASRPWTGGNYGYTF,.,TRBJ1-2,TRBD1,TRBV3-1/TRBV3-2